The next 5 T cell receptor beta chains were all read from a single sample in a study of T cells after yellow fever vaccination. TCRdb re-derived calls from the 5' RACE reads in MiXCR, one entry per CDR3 protein. This sample has almost 600,000 distinct CDR3 sequences, with approximately 13% found just once. The sample here was PBMCs, taken on the day of the yellow fever booster vaccination. Receptors originate from a young man who received the YFV17D yellow fever vaccine.

A few counts support this clonotype. This sequence joins TRBV7-2 and TRBJ2-7, with 7 bases lining up with TRBD1. CDR1 is SGHTA and CDR2 is FQGNSA in the germline V gene. V was clipped by 4 bases and J by 6 bases; unmatched bases: 3. The CDR3 runs to 12 residues. The DNA of the CDR3 is TGTGCCAGCAGCTCGAGGGGGCTCGAGCAGTACTTC. It encodes CASSSRGLEQYF.

This clonotype was counted only a few times. The rearrangement joins TRBV20-1 to TRBJ2-7; 9 bases are a match to TRBD2. The CDR3 is made up of 13 amino acids. Germline trimming cut 1 base from V and 6 bases from J; bases unmatched to any gene: 4. CDR1 and CDR2 from the germline V gene are DFQATT and SNEGSKA (reference sequence). CDR3 sequence (DNA): TGCAGTGCTAGAGGCTTTAGCGGGAGCGAGCAGTACTTC. The encoded protein is CSARGFSGSEQYF.

The chain links TRBV7-2 to TRBJ2-5; D uncertain. Germline loops: CDR1 SGHTA, CDR2 FQGNSA. CDR3 length equals 13 residues. V lost 4 bases and J 5 bases, leaving 11 bases between the germline ends. CDR3 DNA: TGTGCCAGCAGCTCAGAGCGAACTGAGACCCAGTACTTC. As protein: CASSSERTETQYF. Combining the CDR3 with reference TRBV7-2 and TRBJ2-5 gives the whole variable domain GAGVSQSPSNKVTEKGKDVELRCDPISGHTALYWYRQSLGQGLEFLIYFQGNSAPDKSGLPSDRFSAERTGGSVSTLTIQRTQQEDSAVYLCASSSERTETQYFGPGTRLLVL.

This chain uses TRBV4-2 with TRBJ2-3, with TRBD1 matching over 7 bases. Trimming at V came to 3 bases and at J to 5 bases, leaving 11 bases not matched to a gene. The germline CDR1 and CDR2 sequences are LGHNA and YNFKEQ. This CDR3 contains 16 residues. The CDR3 loop is CASSHLGDSLGDTQYF. The CDR3, as DNA: TGTGCCAGCAGCCATTTGGGGGACAGCCTTGGAGATACGCAGTATTTT.

This chain uses TRBV5-6 with TRBJ2-5; tentatively, D is TRBD1 (5 bases). This CDR3 spans 14 amino acids. Trimming cost V 2 bases and J 1 base, with 9 bases left between them. Germline assignment: CDR1 SGHDT and CDR2 YYEEEE. The CDR3 nucleotides read TGTGCCAGCAGCTTACCAGGGATCCAAGAGACCCAGTACTTC. It specifies CASSLPGIQETQYF.